Shown below are 24 T cell receptor beta chains from a single sample sequenced in a study of shared clonotypes between healthy human individuals (dated by TCRdb to about 2020). The protocol used for the library was the immunoSEQ multiplex PCR assay. Sourced from immuneACCESS, this table was stored by TCRdb with only in-frame sequences that have V and J called. A share of the clones is absent; for the studies checked, an unresolved V gene accounts for under half, and the remainder has no known explanation. The sample table shows roughly 2.5 million clones, and about 92% are seen once. Clones ranked in the top ten supply over 0.12% of the sample. The material sequenced was naive CD4+ T cells sorted from blood. What this sample's cell subset or site label stands for: CD45RA+ positively selected. The origin of the receptors is a man aged 18 to 29 in good health.

The J gene is TRBJ2-1, the V gene TRBV19; D gene uncertain. Germline values: CDR1 LNHDA, CDR2 SQIVND (reference sequence). Trimming shortened V by 4 bases and J by 10 bases, and 8 bases separated the two germline ends. This CDR3 comprises 11 residues. The CDR3 DNA sequence: TGTGCCAGTAGTACAGTAGGGGAGCAGTTCTTC. Translation gives CASSTVGEQFF.

V and J are TRBV11-3 and TRBJ1-6, with a possible D match to TRBD1 (5 bases). In germline, CDR1 is SGHNT, CDR2 YENEEA. The CDR3 spans 20 residues. Trimming cost V 0 bases and J 4 bases, with 22 bases left between them. CDR3 loop: CASSLDRGSRRVSYNSPLHF. In nucleotides, the CDR3 is TGTGCCAGCAGCTTAGATCGGGGGAGCAGGAGGGTTTCATATAATTCACCCCTCCACTTT.

This chain connects TRBV19 to TRBJ1-2; TRBD1 is a possible D gene (6 bases). There are 13 residues in the CDR3. Germline V gene lookup returns CDR1 LNHDA and CDR2 SQIVND (reference sequence). V was shortened by 6 bases and J by 6 bases, with 14 bases between the two germline ends. CDR3 DNA sequence: TGTGCCAGTAGAGGTTGGGCAGGGGATGGCTACACCTTC. It encodes CASRGWAGDGYTF.

V gene TRBV27 combines with J gene TRBJ1-4, with D uncertain. The V end was cut by 6 bases, the J end by 7 bases, with 9 bases between. Germline V CDR1 and CDR2: MNHEY, SMNVEV (reference sequence). The CDR3 extends over 12 amino acids. The CDR3 DNA sequence: TGTGCCAGCAGCCGTCTAGGTGAAAAACTGTTTTTT. It codes for CASSRLGEKLFF.

This clone was observed once. The rearrangement uses TRBV2 and TRBJ2-7; D gene unclear. CDR3 length equals 14 residues. Germline CDR1 is SNHLY and CDR2 is FYNNEI. Trimming stripped 4 bases from V and 0 bases from J, with 10 bases between. The CDR3 sequence is CASSGSGNSYEQYF. In DNA form, the CDR3 reads TGTGCCAGCAGTGGGTCAGGAAACTCCTACGAGCAGTACTTC.

This clone was found once. The V gene is TRBV7-2, the J gene TRBJ2-1; 8 bases agree with TRBD1. Germline V gives CDR1 SGHTA, CDR2 FQGNSA. The CDR3 loop spans 15 amino acids. V lost 6 bases, J lost 8 bases, and 12 bases stayed unmatched. Here the CDR3 DNA reads TGTGCCAGCAGTCTATCACAGGGGGATTTCTATGAGCAGTTCTTC. This encodes CASSLSQGDFYEQFF.

This clone came up once. The rearrangement uses TRBV30 and TRBJ1-3; D call uncertain. This CDR3 region has 13 residues. Germline V lookup: CDR1 GTSNPN, CDR2 SVGIG (reference sequence). The V end was cut by 7 bases, the J end by 0 bases, with 10 bases between. The CDR3 region has the DNA TGTGCCTTCTCCCAGGACTCTGGAAACACCATATATTTT. Residues: CAFSQDSGNTIYF.

V gene TRBV19 combines with J gene TRBJ2-1; 8 positions agree with TRBD1. The germline CDR1 and CDR2 sequences are LNHDA and SQIVND (reference sequence). Trimming removed 3 bases from V and 1 base from J; junction bases left unmatched: 11. The CDR3 length is 18 residues. Here the CDR3 DNA reads TGTGCCAGTAGTATGGGGACCCCGGACAGGGCGTCCTACAATGAGCAGTTCTTC. It specifies CASSMGTPDRASYNEQFF.

This chain joins TRBV5-1 and TRBJ2-2; the D is unclear. The V gene lost 3 bases and the J gene lost 3 bases, with 9 bases spanning the gap. Germline CDR1 and CDR2: SGHRS and YFSETQ. The CDR3 has 14 residues. CDR3 region: CASSSMTDTGELFF. The CDR3 DNA sequence: TGCGCCAGCAGCTCTATGACCGACACCGGGGAGCTGTTTTTT.

The chain couples TRBV28 to TRBJ1-5; 8 bases line up with TRBD1. Germline assignment: CDR1 MDHEN and CDR2 SYDVKM. The V segment lost 3 bases and the J segment 2 bases; nucleotides outside the gene matches: 9. The CDR3 is made up of 17 amino acids. CDR3 loop: CASSFLDRGWGNQPQHF. The CDR3 DNA reads TGTGCCAGCAGTTTCCTTGACAGGGGCTGGGGCAATCAGCCCCAGCATTTT.

The genes are TRBV18 and TRBJ1-2; 8 nucleotides line up with TRBD1. The V segment lost 1 base and the J segment 2 bases; nucleotides outside the gene matches: 9. Germline lookup yields CDR1 KGHSH and CDR2 LQKENI. CDR3 size: 17 residues. In DNA, the CDR3 is TGTGCCAGCTCACCACTGTCTGCTCAGGGGGCGAACTATGGCTACACCTTC. Amino acids: CASSPLSAQGANYGYTF.

The chain combines TRBV18 with TRBJ2-5, with TRBD2 matching 11 bases. V lost 0 bases to trimming and J lost 7 bases; unmatched junction nucleotides: 4. Germline CDR1 reads KGHSH; CDR2 reads LQKENI. The CDR3 is 15 residues long. The CDR3 loop is CASSPPGLAAGTQYF. The CDR3 DNA follows: TGTGCCAGCTCACCACCGGGACTAGCGGCTGGGACCCAGTACTTC.

The chain couples TRBV6-5 to TRBJ2-5; no reliable D call. The CDR3 loop spans 13 amino acids. The V and J ends lost 7 bases and 0 bases respectively, with 9 bases between them. Germline values: CDR1 MNHEY, CDR2 SVGAGI. The CDR3 DNA follows: TGTGCCAGCACTACAGCGTACCAAGAGACCCAGTACTTC. Translation gives CASTTAYQETQYF.

This clone was seen only once. The chain couples TRBV19 to TRBJ2-7, with 7 bases identical to TRBD1. The length of the CDR3 is 15 residues. Germline CDR1 is LNHDA and CDR2 is SQIVND (reference sequence). V lost 5 bases to trimming and J lost 7 bases; unmatched junction nucleotides: 14. CDR3 amino acids: CASSSSRDSLREQYF. The CDR3 DNA follows: TGTGCCAGTAGTTCCTCCAGGGACAGCCTGAGGGAGCAGTACTTC. The full variable domain, its missing parts supplied by reference TRBV19 and TRBJ2-7, is DGGITQSPKYLFRKEGQNVTLSCEQNLNHDAMYWYRQDPGQGLRLIYYSQIVNDFQKGDIAEGYSVSREKKESFPLTVTSAQKNPTAFYLCASSSSRDSLREQYFGPGTRLTVT.

Notes on this clone: Other DNA variants within this sample encode the same CDR3. V and J are TRBV5-1 and TRBJ1-5; no reliable D call. The CDR3 is made up of 14 amino acids. Germline V lookup: CDR1 SGHRS, CDR2 YFSETQ. The V gene lost 0 bases and the J gene lost 3 bases, with 7 bases spanning the gap. As DNA, the CDR3 is TGCGCCAGCAGCTTGGGGGAGTCCAATCAGCCCCAGCATTTT. This gives the protein CASSLGESNQPQHF. Full variable domain (missing parts from reference TRBV5-1 and TRBJ1-5): KAGVTQTPRYLIKTRGQQVTLSCSPISGHRSVSWYQQTPGQGLQFLFEYFSETQRNKGNFPGRFSGRQFSNSRSEMNVSTLELGDSALYLCASSLGESNQPQHFGDGTRLSIL.

Notes on this clone: Other nucleotide sequences from this sample produce the same CDR3. The gene calls are TRBV10-3 and TRBJ2-7; 10 bases match TRBD2. CDR3 length: 13 residues. Losses at the gene ends were 4 bases for V and 5 bases for J; bases not matched to a gene: 2. CDR1 is ENHRY, CDR2 SYGVKD, per germline. DNA of the CDR3: TGTGCCATCAGTGGGCTAGCGGGAGACGAGCAGTACTTC. Residues: CAISGLAGDEQYF.

The rearrangement links TRBV6-5 to TRBJ1-3; 8 bases are shared with TRBD1. CDR3 size: 15 residues. Germline CDR1 is MNHEY and CDR2 is SVGAGI. Trimming removed 7 bases from V and 0 bases from J; junction bases left unmatched: 5. This CDR3 reads CASKIGTGSGNTIYF. The CDR3 region has the DNA TGTGCCAGCAAGATCGGGACAGGCTCTGGAAACACCATATATTTT.

The chain uses TRBV19 and TRBJ2-3, with 7 bases that match TRBD2. Germline loops: CDR1 LNHDA, CDR2 SQIVND (reference sequence). The CDR3 consists of 15 residues. V shed 4 bases, J shed 3 bases, and the junction held 7 bases outside the gene matches. CDR3 sequence: CASSRLAERTDTQYF. The CDR3, as DNA: TGTGCCAGTAGTAGGCTAGCGGAAAGGACAGATACGCAGTATTTT.

J is TRBJ2-5 and V is TRBV4-1, with D perhaps given as TRBD1 or TRBD2 (5 bases each). V was trimmed by 4 bases and J by 1 base, leaving 19 bases between them. Germline V gives CDR1 MGHRA, CDR2 YSYEKL. The CDR3 runs to 17 residues. The CDR3 protein is CASSLGTLRDGQETQYF. The CDR3 DNA sequence: TGCGCCAGCAGCCTCGGAACTTTACGGGACGGCCAAGAGACCCAGTACTTC.

This clone was recorded once. CDR3 loop: CAWSLSRSDEQYF. The CDR3, as DNA: TGTGCCTGGAGTCTATCCCGATCCGACGAGCAGTACTTC. The chain has TRBV30 and TRBJ2-7, with D unclear. V dropped 2 bases and J dropped 5 bases, with 13 bases sitting between them. This CDR3 has 13 amino acids. Looked up from germline, CDR1 is GTSNPN and CDR2 is SVGIG (reference sequence).

CDR3 amino acids: CASSPGWTGELFF. The CDR3, as DNA: TGTGCCAGCAGCCCCGGTTGGACCGGGGAGCTGTTTTTT. The chain links TRBV7-3 to TRBJ2-2; D uncertain. Trimming stripped 5 bases from V and 5 bases from J, with 9 bases between. Germline loops: CDR1 SGHTA, CDR2 FQGTGA. The CDR3 sequence is 13 residues long. The full variable domain, rest sourced from reference TRBV7-3 and TRBJ2-2, is GAGVSQTPSNKVTEKGKYVELRCDPISGHTALYWYRQSLGQGPEFLIYFQGTGAADDSGLPNDRFFAVRPEGSVSTLKIQRTERGDSAVYLCASSPGWTGELFFGEGSRLTVL.

The chain couples TRBV10-3 to TRBJ2-7, with a weak D call TRBD2 (6 bases). With 3 bases removed from V and 2 bases from J, the gap between germline ends came to 14 bases. The CDR3 is 15 residues long. CDR1 and CDR2 from the germline V gene are ENHRY and SYGVKD. DNA of the CDR3: TGTGCCATCAGTGACAGCGTGGGGGGTACCTACGAGCAGTACTTC. This encodes CAISDSVGGTYEQYF.

The V gene is TRBV6-6, the J gene TRBJ2-3; maybe TRBD1 (6 bases). This CDR3 has 13 residues. Between the trimmed V and J ends, which lost 8 bases and 1 base, there was a span of 10 bases. Germline lookup yields CDR1 MNHNY and CDR2 SVGAGI (reference sequence). CDR3 sequence reads: CASGGPRTDTQYF. CDR3 sequence (DNA): TGTGCCAGCGGGGGCCCCCGCACAGATACGCAGTATTTT.

The rearrangement joins TRBV6-1 to TRBJ2-5, with D perhaps matching TRBD1 or TRBD2 (7 bases each). Germline values: CDR1 MNHNS, CDR2 SASEGT. CDR3 length equals 15 residues. V dropped 5 bases and J dropped 4 bases, with 17 bases sitting between them. In DNA form, the CDR3 reads TGTGCCAGCAGTCCCCGGGGAGGGGGCCTAGAGACCCAGTACTTC. Translated, it gives CASSPRGGGLETQYF.